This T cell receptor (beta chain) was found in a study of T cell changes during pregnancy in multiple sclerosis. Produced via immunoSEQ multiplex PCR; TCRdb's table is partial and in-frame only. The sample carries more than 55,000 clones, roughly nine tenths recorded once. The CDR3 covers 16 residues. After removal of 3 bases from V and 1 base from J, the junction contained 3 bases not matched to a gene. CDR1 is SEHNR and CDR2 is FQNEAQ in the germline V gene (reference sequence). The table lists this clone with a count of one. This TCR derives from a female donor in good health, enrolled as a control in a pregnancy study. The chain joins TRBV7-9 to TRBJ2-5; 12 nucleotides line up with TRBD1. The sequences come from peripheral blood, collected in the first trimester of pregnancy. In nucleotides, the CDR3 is TGTGCCAGCAGCTTCCGGGACAGGGGGCCCCAAGAGACCCAGTACTTC. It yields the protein CASSFRDRGPQETQYF.